One TCR beta chain is described in this entry. How the authors handled the data: Amplification of reference gene primers was used by the study to estimate nucleated cell counts. Sequenced by immunoSEQ multiplex PCR; TCRdb stores in-frame clones only, minus some. The V and J calls and clone size come from that table; D and trimming were worked out from the DNA. Among around 80,000 clones, 80% were seen once, and the ten largest hold under 5.5%. Germline V lookup: CDR1 LNHDA, CDR2 SQIVND (reference sequence). With 0 bases removed from V and 13 bases from J, the gap between germline ends came to 12 bases. CDR3 size: 12 residues. This entry belongs to a study of blood T cell repertoires in COVID-19. Study in general: T cells, B-cell-depleted T cells, or PBMCs provided the cDNA or gDNA that served as material.

The sample consisted of peripheral blood. The chain combines TRBV19 with TRBJ1-2; no reliable D call. The clonotype comes from a woman between 65 and 79 years old with acute or convalescent COVID-19. As DNA, the CDR3 is TGTGCCAGTAGTATAGAATACGGTGAGTTCACCTTC. Translating it yields CASSIEYGEFTF.